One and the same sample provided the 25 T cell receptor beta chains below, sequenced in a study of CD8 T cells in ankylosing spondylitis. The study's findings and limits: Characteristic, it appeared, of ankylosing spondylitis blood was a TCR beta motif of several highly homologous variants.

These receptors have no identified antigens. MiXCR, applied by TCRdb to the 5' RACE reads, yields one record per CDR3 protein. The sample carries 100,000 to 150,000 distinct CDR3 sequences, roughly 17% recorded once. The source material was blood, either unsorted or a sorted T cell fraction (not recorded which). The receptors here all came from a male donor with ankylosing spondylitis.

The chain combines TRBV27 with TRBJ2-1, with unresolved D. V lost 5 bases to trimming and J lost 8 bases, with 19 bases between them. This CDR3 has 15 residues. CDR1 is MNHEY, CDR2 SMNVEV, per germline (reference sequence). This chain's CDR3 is CASSTIAGVVDEQFF. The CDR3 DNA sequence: TGTGCCAGCAGTACGATCGCAGGAGTCGTCGATGAGCAGTTCTTC.

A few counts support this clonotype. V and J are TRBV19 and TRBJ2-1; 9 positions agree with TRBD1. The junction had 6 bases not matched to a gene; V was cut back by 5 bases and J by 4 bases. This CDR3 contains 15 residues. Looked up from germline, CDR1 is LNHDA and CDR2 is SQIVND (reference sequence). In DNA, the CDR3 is TGTGCCAGTAGTGGACAGGGGTCTGAATACAATGAGCAGTTCTTC. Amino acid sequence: CASSGQGSEYNEQFF.

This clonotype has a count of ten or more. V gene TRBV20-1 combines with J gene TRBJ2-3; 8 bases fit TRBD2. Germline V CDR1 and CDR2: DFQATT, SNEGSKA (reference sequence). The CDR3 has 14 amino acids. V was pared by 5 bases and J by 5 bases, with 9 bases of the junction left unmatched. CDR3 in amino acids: CSAPRLAPGDTQYF. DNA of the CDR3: TGCAGTGCTCCGAGACTAGCGCCGGGAGATACGCAGTATTTT.

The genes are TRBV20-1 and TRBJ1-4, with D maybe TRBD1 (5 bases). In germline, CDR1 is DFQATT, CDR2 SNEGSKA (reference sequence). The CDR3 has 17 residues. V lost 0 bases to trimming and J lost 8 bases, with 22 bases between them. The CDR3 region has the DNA TGCAGTGCTAGAGATCTAGGGCGCGGGGGGATGAACGAAAAACTGTTTTTT. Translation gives CSARDLGRGGMNEKLFF.

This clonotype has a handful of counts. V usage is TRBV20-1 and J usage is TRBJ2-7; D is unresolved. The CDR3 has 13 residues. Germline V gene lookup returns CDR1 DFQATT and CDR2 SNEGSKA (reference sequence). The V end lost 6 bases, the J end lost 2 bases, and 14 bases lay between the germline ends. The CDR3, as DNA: TGCAGTGCGGGGTTGGAGCCGGCCTACGAGCAGTACTTC. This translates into CSAGLEPAYEQYF.

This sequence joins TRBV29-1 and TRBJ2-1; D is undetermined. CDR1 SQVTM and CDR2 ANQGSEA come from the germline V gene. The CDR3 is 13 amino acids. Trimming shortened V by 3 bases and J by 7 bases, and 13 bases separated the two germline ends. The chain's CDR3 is CSVESSRANEQFF. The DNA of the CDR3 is TGCAGCGTTGAGTCCTCCCGCGCGAATGAGCAGTTCTTC.

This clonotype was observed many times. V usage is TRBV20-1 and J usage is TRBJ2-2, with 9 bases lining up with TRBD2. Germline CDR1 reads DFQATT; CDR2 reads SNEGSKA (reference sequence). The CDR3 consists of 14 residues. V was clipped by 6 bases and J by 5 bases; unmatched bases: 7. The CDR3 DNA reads TGCAGTGCAAACGCTCTAGCGGGAACCGGGGAGCTGTTTTTT. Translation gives CSANALAGTGELFF.

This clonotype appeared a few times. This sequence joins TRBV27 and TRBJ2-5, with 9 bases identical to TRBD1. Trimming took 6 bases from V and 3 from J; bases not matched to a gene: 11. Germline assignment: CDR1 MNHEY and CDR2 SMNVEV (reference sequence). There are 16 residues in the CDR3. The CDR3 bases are TGTGCCAGCAGGACAAACCGGGACAGGGCTGAAGAGACCCAGTACTTC. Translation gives CASRTNRDRAEETQYF.

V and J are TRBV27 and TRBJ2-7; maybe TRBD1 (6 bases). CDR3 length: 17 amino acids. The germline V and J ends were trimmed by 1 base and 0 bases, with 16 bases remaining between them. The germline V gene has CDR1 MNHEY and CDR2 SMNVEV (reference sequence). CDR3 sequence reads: CASSLYPPGVISYEQYF. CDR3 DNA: TGTGCCAGCAGTTTATATCCCCCAGGGGTTATCTCCTACGAGCAGTACTTC.

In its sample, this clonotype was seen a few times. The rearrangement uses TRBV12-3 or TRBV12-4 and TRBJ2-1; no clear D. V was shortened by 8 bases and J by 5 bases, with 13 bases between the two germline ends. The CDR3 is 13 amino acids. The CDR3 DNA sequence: TGTGCCAGCGGAACTACAAGAGACAATGAGCAGTTCTTC. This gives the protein CASGTTRDNEQFF.

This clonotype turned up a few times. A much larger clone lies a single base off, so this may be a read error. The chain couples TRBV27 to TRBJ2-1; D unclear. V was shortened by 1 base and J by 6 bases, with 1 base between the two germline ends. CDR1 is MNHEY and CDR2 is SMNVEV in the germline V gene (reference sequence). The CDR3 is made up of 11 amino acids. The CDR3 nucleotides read TGTGCCAGCAGTTTATTCAATGAGCAGTTCTTC. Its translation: CASSLFNEQFF.

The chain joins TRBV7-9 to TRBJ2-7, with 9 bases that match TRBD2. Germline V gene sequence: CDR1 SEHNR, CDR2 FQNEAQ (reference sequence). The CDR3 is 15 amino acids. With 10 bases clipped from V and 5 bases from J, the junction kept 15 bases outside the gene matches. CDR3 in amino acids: CAIQAGLAGFNEQYF. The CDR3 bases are TGTGCCATACAAGCGGGGCTAGCGGGATTCAACGAGCAGTACTTC. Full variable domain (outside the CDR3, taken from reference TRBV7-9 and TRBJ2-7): DTGVSQNPRHKITKRGQNVTFRCDPISEHNRLYWYRQTLGQGPEFLTYFQNEAQLEKSRLLSDRFSAERPKGSFSTLEIQRTEQGDSAMYLCAIQAGLAGFNEQYFGPGTRLTVT.

The CDR3 loop reads CASSHRGGGNTGELFF. CDR3 nucleotide sequence: TGTGCCAGCAGCCATCGAGGCGGGGGGAACACCGGGGAGCTGTTTTTT. The genes are TRBV7-9 and TRBJ2-2; 7 bases line up with TRBD2. This CDR3 contains 16 residues. Per germline, CDR1 SEHNR and CDR2 FQNEAQ (reference sequence). J lost 1 base, V lost 5 bases, and 7 bases had no gene match.

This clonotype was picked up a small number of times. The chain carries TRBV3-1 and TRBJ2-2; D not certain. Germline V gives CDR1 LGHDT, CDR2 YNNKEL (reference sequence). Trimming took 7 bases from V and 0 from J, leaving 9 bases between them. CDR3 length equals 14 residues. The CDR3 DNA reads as TGTGCCAGCACCACACACCCGAACACCGGGGAGCTGTTTTTT. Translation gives CASTTHPNTGELFF.

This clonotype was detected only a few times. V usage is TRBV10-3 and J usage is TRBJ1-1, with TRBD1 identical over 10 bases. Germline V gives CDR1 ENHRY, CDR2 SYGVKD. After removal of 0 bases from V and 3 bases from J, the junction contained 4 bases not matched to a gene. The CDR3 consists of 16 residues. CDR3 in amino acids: CAISESGDRGHTEAFF. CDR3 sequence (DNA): TGTGCCATCAGTGAGTCGGGGGACAGGGGACACACTGAAGCTTTCTTT.

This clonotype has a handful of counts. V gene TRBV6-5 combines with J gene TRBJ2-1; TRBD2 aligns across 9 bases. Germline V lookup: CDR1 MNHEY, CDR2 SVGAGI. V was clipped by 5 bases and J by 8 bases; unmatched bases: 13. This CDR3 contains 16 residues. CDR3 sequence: CASSPSLAGVYDEQFF. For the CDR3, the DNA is TGTGCCAGCAGTCCCTCGTTAGCGGGAGTCTATGATGAGCAGTTCTTC.

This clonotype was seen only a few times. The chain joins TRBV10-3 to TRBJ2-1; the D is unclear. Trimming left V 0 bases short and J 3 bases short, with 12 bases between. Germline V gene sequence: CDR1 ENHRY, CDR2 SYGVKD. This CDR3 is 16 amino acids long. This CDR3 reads CAISESSDGYYNEQFF. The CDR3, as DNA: TGTGCCATCAGTGAGTCGAGTGACGGGTACTACAATGAGCAGTTCTTC.

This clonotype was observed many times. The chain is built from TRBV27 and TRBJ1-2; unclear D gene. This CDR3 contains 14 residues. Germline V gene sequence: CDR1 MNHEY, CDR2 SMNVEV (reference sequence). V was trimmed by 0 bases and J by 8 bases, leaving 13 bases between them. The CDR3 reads CASSLSTQLEGYTF. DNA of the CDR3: TGTGCCAGCAGTTTATCGACGCAGCTTGAGGGCTACACCTTC.

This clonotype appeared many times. The CDR3 spells CSVDWVDTGELFF. CDR3 bases: TGCAGCGTTGACTGGGTTGACACCGGGGAGCTGTTTTTT. The gene calls are TRBV29-1 and TRBJ2-2; D gene unclear. Trimming removed 3 bases from V and 3 bases from J, with 8 bases in between. This CDR3 comprises 13 residues. The V gene's germline CDR1 is SQVTM and CDR2 ANQGSEA.

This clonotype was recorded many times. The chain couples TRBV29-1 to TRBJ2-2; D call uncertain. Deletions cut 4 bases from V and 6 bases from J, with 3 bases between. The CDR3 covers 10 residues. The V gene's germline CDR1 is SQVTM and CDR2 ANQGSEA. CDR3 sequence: CSVVAGELFF. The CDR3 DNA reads TGCAGCGTTGTGGCCGGGGAGCTGTTTTTT.

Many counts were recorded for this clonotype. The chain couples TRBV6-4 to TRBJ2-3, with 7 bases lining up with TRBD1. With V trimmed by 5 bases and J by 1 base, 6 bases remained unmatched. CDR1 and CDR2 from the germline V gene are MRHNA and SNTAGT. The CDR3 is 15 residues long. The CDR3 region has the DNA TGTGCCAGCAGTCAGGGGGTCGAGGGCACAGATACGCAGTATTTT. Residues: CASSQGVEGTDTQYF.

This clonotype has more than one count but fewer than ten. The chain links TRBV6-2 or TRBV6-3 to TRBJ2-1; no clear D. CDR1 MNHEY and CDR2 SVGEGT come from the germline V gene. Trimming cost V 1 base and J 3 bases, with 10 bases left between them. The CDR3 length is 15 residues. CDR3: CASSYWVEYYNEQFF. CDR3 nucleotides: TGTGCCAGCAGTTACTGGGTAGAATACTACAATGAGCAGTTCTTC.

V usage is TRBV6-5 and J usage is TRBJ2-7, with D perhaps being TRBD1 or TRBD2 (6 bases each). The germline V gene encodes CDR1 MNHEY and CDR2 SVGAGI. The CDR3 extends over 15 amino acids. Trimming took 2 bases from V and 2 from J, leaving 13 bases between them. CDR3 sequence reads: CASSYGGRTAYEQYF. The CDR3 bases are TGTGCCAGCAGTTACGGGGGGAGGACAGCCTACGAGCAGTACTTC.

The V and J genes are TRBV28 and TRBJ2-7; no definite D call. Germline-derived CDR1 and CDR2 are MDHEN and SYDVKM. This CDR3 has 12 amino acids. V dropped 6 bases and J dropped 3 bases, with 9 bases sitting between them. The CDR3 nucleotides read TGTGCCAGCAGCTCTGGCCTCTACGAGCAGTACTTC. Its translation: CASSSGLYEQYF.

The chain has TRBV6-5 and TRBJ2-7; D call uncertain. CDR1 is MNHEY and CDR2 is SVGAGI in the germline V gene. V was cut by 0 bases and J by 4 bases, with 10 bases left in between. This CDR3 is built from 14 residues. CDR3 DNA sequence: TGTGCCAGCAGTTACTCGATGCGTGGGTACGAGCAGTACTTC. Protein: CASSYSMRGYEQYF.